Presented here are 31 T cell receptor beta chains from one specimen sequenced in a study of PD-1 blockade in classical Hodgkin lymphoma. Assay used: immunoSEQ multiplex PCR; TCRdb lists only in-frame clones, some missing. In the table there are about 50,000 clones, around four fifths of which are singletons. Specified time point: cycle 4 day 1 (C4D1), after 5 to 7 weeks of nivolumab. Each and every patient relapsed after autologous stem cell transplantation, and patients got differing brentuximab vedotin exposure. The source material was peripheral blood mononuclear cells (PBMCs), sampled before the fourth cycle of nivolumab. These receptors all stem from a human donor with classical Hodgkin lymphoma.

The chain carries TRBV5-6 and TRBJ2-5; TRBD1 is a possible D gene (6 bases). This CDR3 contains 13 residues. CDR1 is SGHDT, CDR2 YYEEEE, per germline. Trimming cost V 1 base and J 5 bases, with 9 bases left between them. CDR3 nucleotides: TGTGCCAGCAGCTTGTGGGACACGGAGACCCAGTACTTC. This encodes CASSLWDTETQYF.

The chain is built from TRBV21-1 and TRBJ2-4; the table's D call, TRBD2, has no DNA check behind it. TRBV21-1 is a documented pseudogene. The CDR3 spans 20 residues. This CDR3 reads CASSKVELAEFSIAKNIQYF. CDR3 in DNA: TGTGCCAGCAGCAAGGTAGAACTAGCGGAATTCAGCATAGCCAAAAACATTCAGTACTTC.

The chain employs TRBV28 and TRBJ2-7; TRBD1 agrees at 9 bases. This CDR3 has 17 amino acids. Germline values: CDR1 MDHEN, CDR2 SYDVKM. V lost 1 base, J lost 1 base, and 8 bases stayed unmatched. CDR3 DNA: TGTGCCAGCAGTTTATTCCCCCGGACAGGGGTATCCTACGAGCAGTACTTC. Translating it yields CASSLFPRTGVSYEQYF.

The V gene is TRBV28, the J gene TRBJ2-7, with no clear D. Looked up from germline, CDR1 is MDHEN and CDR2 is SYDVKM. CDR3 size: 15 residues. V lost 0 bases, J lost 0 bases, and 9 bases lay in between. The CDR3 reads CASSLWADSSYEQYF. Written as DNA, the CDR3 is TGTGCCAGCAGTTTATGGGCGGATAGCTCCTACGAGCAGTACTTC. The complete variable domain, with remaining parts taken from reference TRBV28 and TRBJ2-7, reads DVKVTQSSRYLVKRTGEKVFLECVQDMDHENMFWYRQDPGLGLRLIYFSYDVKMKEKGDIPEGYSVSREKKERFSLILESASTNQTSMYLCASSLWADSSYEQYFGPGTRLTVT.

The chain carries TRBV28 and TRBJ2-7, with 9 bases lining up with TRBD2. CDR1 is MDHEN, CDR2 SYDVKM, per germline. V was pared by 6 bases and J by 2 bases, with 8 bases of the junction left unmatched. The length of the CDR3 is 15 residues. The CDR3 DNA sequence: TGTGCCAGCAGGCCTGCGGGAGGGCCGACCTACGAGCAGTACTTC. Translation: CASRPAGGPTYEQYF.

The chain recombines TRBV29-1 with TRBJ1-1, with a tentative D call TRBD1 (5 bases). The germline V gene encodes CDR1 SQVTM and CDR2 ANQGSEA. The CDR3 has 13 amino acids. Trimming took off 6 bases at V and 1 base at J, with 12 bases between the two ends. CDR3: CSVRGWENTEAFF. The CDR3 bases are TGCAGCGTCCGGGGGTGGGAGAACACTGAAGCTTTCTTT.

V and J are TRBV5-1 and TRBJ2-1; D unresolved. Trimming cost V 0 bases and J 2 bases, with 3 bases left between them. This CDR3 is 13 amino acids long. CDR1 and CDR2 (germline): SGHRS, YFSETQ. CDR3: CASSLDPYNEQFF. The CDR3 DNA follows: TGCGCCAGCAGCTTGGACCCCTACAATGAGCAGTTCTTC.

This clone was seen a handful of times. The V and J genes are TRBV27 and TRBJ2-7, with a possible D match to TRBD2 (7 bases). The CDR3 consists of 18 residues. Germline CDR1 reads MNHEY; CDR2 reads SMNVEV (reference sequence). V gave up 5 bases and J gave up 0 bases, with 23 bases separating them. The CDR3 sequence is CASSQGLGVAGSSYEQYF. CDR3 DNA sequence: TGTGCCAGCAGTCAGGGGCTTGGGGTAGCGGGTTCCTCCTACGAGCAGTACTTC.

This clone has more than one count but fewer than ten. J is TRBJ2-2 and V is TRBV2; TRBD2 agrees at 10 bases. The J segment lost 4 bases and the V segment lost 7 bases, leaving 3 bases of the junction unmatched. This CDR3 contains 14 residues. The germline V gene encodes CDR1 SNHLY and CDR2 FYNNEI. In nucleotides, the CDR3 is TGTGCCAGCACGCGGACTAGCGGCACCGGGGAGCTGTTTTTT. Residues: CASTRTSGTGELFF.

This chain links TRBV7-2 with TRBJ2-5, with 7 bases identical to TRBD1. The V segment lost 3 bases and the J segment 4 bases; nucleotides outside the gene matches: 11. The germline gives CDR1 SGHTA, CDR2 FQGNSA. CDR3 size: 16 residues. In DNA form, the CDR3 reads TGTGCCAGCAGCTTCCACACGACAGGGCAAGGAGAGACCCAGTACTTC. This codes for CASSFHTTGQGETQYF.

The chain links TRBV6-5 to TRBJ2-1, with D possibly called TRBD1 or TRBD2 (6 bases each). V shed 2 bases and J shed 15 bases, with 11 bases lying between them. Germline assignment: CDR1 MNHEY and CDR2 SVGAGI. The CDR3 has 11 residues. CDR3 in amino acids: CASSYQGGTFF. CDR3 coding DNA: TGTGCCAGCAGTTACCAAGGGGGGACGTTCTTC.

This clone was counted once. V is TRBV6-1 and J is TRBJ2-5, with 8 bases that match TRBD2. This CDR3 comprises 17 residues. Germline V gene lookup returns CDR1 MNHNS and CDR2 SASEGT. With V trimmed by 1 base and J by 6 bases, 13 bases remained unmatched. The CDR3 nucleotides read TGTGCCAGCAGTGAAGTCGGGAGCGGGAGCCCTAGAAAGACCCAGTACTTC. Protein sequence: CASSEVGSGSPRKTQYF.

This clone has a handful of counts. The chain uses TRBV5-5 and TRBJ1-5, with D perhaps TRBD1 (6 bases). Germline V gives CDR1 SGHKS, CDR2 YYEKEE (reference sequence). This CDR3 has 14 residues. Trimming pared 10 bases from V and 0 bases from J, leaving 14 bases between. CDR3 residues: CAFRGAYSNQPQHF. CDR3 nucleotides: TGTGCCTTTCGGGGGGCTTATAGCAATCAGCCCCAGCATTTT.

V is TRBV10-1 and J is TRBJ2-7, with a tentative D call TRBD2 (5 bases). This CDR3 has 15 amino acids. Deletions cut 4 bases from V and 4 bases from J, with 17 bases between. Per the germline V gene, CDR1 is WNHNN and CDR2 is SYGVQD (reference sequence). Here the CDR3 reads CASSGPVDSGYEQYF. The DNA for the CDR3 is TGCGCCAGCAGTGGGCCGGTGGACTCGGGATACGAGCAGTACTTC.

The V call is TRBV6-5, the J call TRBJ1-4; D unresolved. This CDR3 has 12 amino acids. Germline V gene lookup returns CDR1 MNHEY and CDR2 SVGAGI. Trimming stripped 10 bases from V and 4 bases from J, with 10 bases between. The CDR3 DNA is TGTGCCATCAAGGGAAATAATGAAAAACTGTTTTTT. Translation: CAIKGNNEKLFF.

The CDR3 sequence: CASSRPGSYEQYF. The CDR3, as DNA: TGTGCCAGCTCACGGCCAGGATCCTACGAGCAGTACTTC. V usage is TRBV18 and J usage is TRBJ2-7; D not resolved. Germline loops: CDR1 KGHSH, CDR2 LQKENI. With 4 bases removed from V and 1 base from J, the gap between germline ends came to 8 bases. The CDR3 length is 13 residues.

CDR3 in DNA: TGTGCCAGAAGCGTGGGACTAGCGGGAGGGCCTACCTACGAGCAGTACTTC. Protein: CARSVGLAGGPTYEQYF. V usage is TRBV5-3 and J usage is TRBJ2-7, with 16 positions matching TRBD2. TRBV5-3 is an open reading frame, and its role is uncertain. Trimming cost V 4 bases and J 2 bases; bases outside gene matches: 6. CDR3 length equals 17 residues.

The chain has TRBV5-5 and TRBJ1-1; weak D call: TRBD1 (5 bases). This CDR3 contains 15 residues. Germline CDR1 and CDR2: SGHKS and YYEKEE (reference sequence). V was trimmed by 2 bases and J by 3 bases, leaving 14 bases between them. The CDR3 protein is CASSFHATDYTEAFF. CDR3 nucleotide sequence: TGTGCCAGCAGCTTCCATGCGACAGACTACACTGAAGCTTTCTTT.

This chain connects TRBV7-9 to TRBJ2-2; no definite D call. Germline loops: CDR1 SEHNR, CDR2 FQNEAQ (reference sequence). Deletions cut 2 bases from V and 4 bases from J, with 14 bases between. The CDR3 extends over 16 amino acids. CDR3 sequence (DNA): TGTGCCAGCAGCTTAAAGGTGACCTTGGCCACCGGGGAGCTGTTTTTT. Amino acids: CASSLKVTLATGELFF.

The chain employs TRBV20-1 and TRBJ2-5; D ambiguous. This CDR3 is 11 amino acids long. The germline V and J ends were trimmed by 6 bases and 3 bases, with 8 bases remaining between them. CDR1 is DFQATT, CDR2 SNEGSKA, per germline (reference sequence). The CDR3 spells CSARTKETQYF. The DNA of the CDR3 is TGCAGTGCCAGAACAAAAGAGACCCAGTACTTC.

This clone turned up a few times. This chain links TRBV5-5 with TRBJ2-7; 11 positions match TRBD1. The V and J ends lost 5 bases and 5 bases, in that order; junction bases with no gene match: 15. The CDR3 length is 17 residues. Germline V gene data show CDR1 as SGHKS and CDR2 as YYEKEE (reference sequence). CDR3 coding DNA: TGTGCCAGCAGGCTAGCACCGGGACAGGGGGTCATTCACGAGCAGTACTTC. Encoded protein: CASRLAPGQGVIHEQYF.

The rearrangement links TRBV18 to TRBJ2-7; no reliable D call. The germline V and J ends were trimmed by 2 bases and 3 bases, with 11 bases remaining between them. The CDR3 length is 14 residues. The germline gives CDR1 KGHSH, CDR2 LQKENI. CDR3 sequence reads: CASSPGPFHYEQYF. CDR3 sequence (DNA): TGTGCCAGCTCACCAGGGCCTTTTCACTACGAGCAGTACTTC.

The V and J genes are TRBV15 and TRBJ2-5; the match to TRBD1 covers 7 bases. The CDR3 sequence is 16 residues long. Germline V CDR1 and CDR2: LNHNV, YYDKDF (reference sequence). The V gene end was trimmed by 0 bases and the J gene end by 4 bases; junction bases not matched to a gene: 8. The CDR3 region is CATSRDPSQGRETQYF. Here the CDR3 DNA reads TGTGCCACCAGCAGAGATCCCTCACAGGGGAGAGAGACCCAGTACTTC.

V and J are TRBV11-1 and TRBJ1-3; no firm D call. The CDR3 sequence is 14 residues long. Looked up from germline, CDR1 is SGHAT and CDR2 is FQDESV (reference sequence). V gave up 2 bases and J gave up 0 bases, with 5 bases separating them. The CDR3 reads CASSLRISGNTIYF. In DNA form, the CDR3 reads TGTGCCAGCAGCTTACGGATCTCTGGAAACACCATATATTTT.

The chain couples TRBV19 to TRBJ1-4; D gene uncertain. The V and J ends lost 8 bases and 8 bases respectively, with 18 bases between them. The CDR3 is made up of 14 amino acids. Germline CDR1 and CDR2: LNHDA and SQIVND (reference sequence). The CDR3 sequence: CASRSLREGEKLFF. In DNA, the CDR3 is TGTGCCAGTCGCTCTTTAAGGGAAGGGGAAAAACTGTTTTTT. The full variable domain, with the rest looked up from reference TRBV19 and TRBJ1-4, is DGGITQSPKYLFRKEGQNVTLSCEQNLNHDAMYWYRQDPGQGLRLIYYSQIVNDFQKGDIAEGYSVSREKKESFPLTVTSAQKNPTAFYLCASRSLREGEKLFFGSGTQLSVL.

The chain links TRBV9 to TRBJ2-1; TRBD2 matches 9 bases. The V and J ends lost 0 bases and 7 bases, in that order; junction bases with no gene match: 11. In germline, CDR1 is SGDLS, CDR2 YYNGEE. This CDR3 region has 17 residues. The CDR3 nucleotides read TGTGCCAGCAGCGTAGGGGGGCTAGCGGGATTGATTAATGAGCAGTTCTTC. Protein product: CASSVGGLAGLINEQFF.

This clone is deemed medium-sized. The genes are TRBV5-1 and TRBJ2-3; D is undetermined. This CDR3 is built from 14 residues. CDR1 and CDR2 from the germline V gene are SGHRS and YFSETQ. Trimming removed 0 bases at V and 3 bases at J, with 8 bases between. CDR3 in DNA: TGCGCCAGCAGCTTGGGGACGGAGACAGATACGCAGTATTTT. Translated, it gives CASSLGTETDTQYF.

This clone was seen a handful of times. The J gene is TRBJ1-3, the V gene TRBV11-3; no definite D call. The CDR3 has 13 residues. The germline CDR1 and CDR2 sequences are SGHNT and YENEEA. V was trimmed by 3 bases and J by 1 base, leaving 4 bases between them. DNA for the CDR3: TGTGCCAGCAGCTTGCGGTCTGGAAACACCATATATTTT. It translates to CASSLRSGNTIYF.

The sample holds one count of this clone. This sequence joins TRBV7-3 and TRBJ2-1; 9 positions match TRBD2. Per germline, CDR1 SGHTA and CDR2 FQGTGA. The CDR3 runs 21 residues. V shed 2 bases, J shed 5 bases, and the junction held 22 bases outside the gene matches. The CDR3 coding sequence is TGTGCCAGCAGCTTAGTTCTTGGTCAGGGGGGTTTCGGCGGGAGGGACAATGAGCAGTTCTTC. Translating gives CASSLVLGQGGFGGRDNEQFF.

The chain recombines TRBV28 with TRBJ1-5, with 9 bases that match TRBD1. The junction had 4 bases not matched to a gene; V was cut back by 6 bases and J by 7 bases. Germline values: CDR1 MDHEN, CDR2 SYDVKM. The CDR3 is made up of 13 amino acids. In DNA, the CDR3 is TGTGCCAGCAGACGACAGGGGGGGCAGCCCCAGCATTTT. Encoded protein: CASRRQGGQPQHF.

V is TRBV7-2 and J is TRBJ2-7; possibly TRBD1 for D (5 bases). Germline-derived CDR1 and CDR2 are SGHTA and FQGNSA. CDR3 size: 17 residues. V gave up 1 base and J gave up 3 bases, with 19 bases separating them. This CDR3 is CASSLEGWAASDYEQYF. The CDR3 DNA sequence: TGTGCCAGCAGCTTAGAGGGGTGGGCGGCTTCTGACTACGAGCAGTACTTC.